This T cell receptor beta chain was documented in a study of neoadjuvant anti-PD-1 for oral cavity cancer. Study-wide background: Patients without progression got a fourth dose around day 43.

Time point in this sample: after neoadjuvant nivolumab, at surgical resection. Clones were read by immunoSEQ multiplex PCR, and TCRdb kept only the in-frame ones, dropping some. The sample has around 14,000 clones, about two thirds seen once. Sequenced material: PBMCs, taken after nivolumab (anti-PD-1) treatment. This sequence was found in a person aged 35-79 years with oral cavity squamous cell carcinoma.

This CDR3 is CASSLLRTGQETQYF. The CDR3 nucleotides read TGTGCCAGCAGCTTGCTACGGACCGGTCAGGAGACCCAGTACTTC. The chain joins TRBV7-3 to TRBJ2-5, with D uncertain. Trimming took off 3 bases at V and 5 bases at J, with 16 bases between the two ends. The CDR3 loop spans 15 amino acids. Per the germline V gene, CDR1 is SGHTA and CDR2 is FQGTGA.